This T cell receptor beta chain stems from a study of post-analysis software for immune sequencing data. For the study at large: Included among the disease courses, which were recorded for the cohort, were relapsing-remitting, secondary progressive and progressive-relapsing multiple sclerosis. Notes on the study in general: Four or five TRBV segments occurring more often in patients than controls included TRBV5-6, TRBV5-1 and TRBV20-1. A significant reduction in normalized Chao1 diversity was observed in multiple sclerosis patients versus controls.

Carried by the TCR beta cDNA libraries were unique molecular identifiers. Input amounts of about 0.95 to 11 million T cells were used. These gave 500,000 or so cDNA molecules, so each molecule approximated one T cell. TCRdb reprocessed the PCR reads with MiXCR, giving one entry per CDR3 protein. The top ten clones hold about 6% of a sample with roughly 570,000 distinct CDR3 sequences, around a third of them seen once. Germline V gene sequence: CDR1 SGHRS, CDR2 YFSETQ. The V end was cut by 4 bases, the J end by 5 bases, with 10 bases between. CDR3 length: 12 amino acids. In regard to this clonotype: What it binds is not known.

The source material was blood. This sequence was found in a girl under 18 with multiple sclerosis. The chain recombines TRBV5-1 with TRBJ2-7, with D unresolved. The CDR3 region has the DNA TGCGCCAGCAGCCCCGATATCAACGAGCAGTACTTC. It yields the protein CASSPDINEQYF.